Listed here is a single TCR beta chain. Researchers ran the PCR with 60 Vbeta and 13 Jbeta primers. The repertoire was sequenced with immunoSEQ multiplex PCR; TCRdb's copy has only in-frame clones and lacks some. The data show 150,000 or so clones, 60% to 85% seen once. The data were obtained in a study of cytomegalovirus exposure and HLA in healthy donors. This TCR derives from a woman aged 40 to 49 in good health and CMV-seronegative. Source material: PBMCs.

Here the CDR3 DNA reads TGTGCCAGCAGCTTTCCTCCGGGGGGTGAGTTAAGAGCTTTCTTT. This gives the protein CASSFPPGGELRAFF. J is TRBJ1-1 and V is TRBV6-1; D perhaps matches TRBD1 (5 bases). V dropped 6 bases and J dropped 10 bases, with 24 bases sitting between them. CDR3 length equals 15 residues. Germline V gives CDR1 MNHNS, CDR2 SASEGT.